What follows are 9 T cell receptor beta chains derived from one specimen sequenced in a study of T cells in women clearing cervical HPV infection. Produced via immunoSEQ multiplex PCR; TCRdb's table is partial and in-frame only. The sample table sets out 30,000 to 45,000 clones. The source material was blood buffy coat. The receptors come from a woman between 18 and 70 years old with a cervical HPV16 infection that either progressed to CIN3+ or cleared (not recorded which).

Regarding this clone: The read stops 3 residues short of the end of the CDR3; the missing end is completed from the germline J gene. The sample contains more than one DNA sequence encoding this CDR3. The chain employs TRBV18 and TRBJ1-3, with a weak D call TRBD1 (5 bases). Germline V CDR1 and CDR2: KGHSH, LQKENI. The CDR3 length is 15 residues. V was shortened by 3 bases and J by 0 bases, with 9 bases between the two germline ends. The sequenced CDR3 bases are TGTGCCAGCTCACCTGGGACTGACTCTGGAAACACC. Protein: CASSPGTDSGNT. The whole CDR3 sequence is CASSPGTDSGNTIYF.

Points on this clone: The CDR3 end is not reached by the read, which stops 3 residues before it; the germline J gene fills it in. The chain recombines TRBV5-1 with TRBJ2-7, with 7 bases matching TRBD2. V lost 1 base, J lost 5 bases, and 9 bases stayed unmatched. Germline V CDR1 and CDR2: SGHRS, YFSETQ. The CDR3 has 15 residues. The sequenced part of the CDR3 DNA is TGCGCCAGCAGCTTGATACCGCGGGAGCTCAACGAG. Encoded protein: CASSLIPRELNE. The entire CDR3 is CASSLIPRELNEQYF.

About this clone: The CDR3 extends 3 residues past the end of the read, so its final part is completed from the germline J gene. V and J are TRBV13 and TRBJ2-3; weak D call: TRBD1 (6 bases). This CDR3 has 14 amino acids. Germline V gene sequence: CDR1 PRHDT, CDR2 FYEKMQ (reference sequence). CDR3 DNA, as far as it was read: TGTGCCAGCAGCTTACGTCTAGAGGGGGAGACG. This encodes CASSLRLEGET. In full, the CDR3 is CASSLRLEGETQYF.

A note on this clone: Mismatch with germline at one junction end may stem from a read error. The read stops 3 residues short of the end of the CDR3; the missing end is completed from the germline J gene. This chain links TRBV4-2 with TRBJ2-7; 9 positions agree with TRBD1. Germline V CDR1 and CDR2: LGHNA, YNFKEQ. The CDR3 is 15 amino acids. The sequenced CDR3 bases are TGCGCCAGCAGCCAAGATGGGACAGGGAGCTACGAG. It translates to CASSQDGTGSYE. The entire CDR3 is CASSQDGTGSYEQYF.

On this clone: The read halts 3 residues ahead of the CDR3 end, with the missing end drawn from the germline J gene. The chain recombines TRBV7-3 with TRBJ2-3, with D possibly being TRBD2 (6 bases). The CDR3 loop spans 14 amino acids. CDR1 and CDR2 from the germline V gene are SGHTA and FQGTGA. The CDR3 bases that were read are TGTGCCAGCAGCCAAGGCGGGGAAGGACGCACG. Translated: CASSQGGEGRT. The whole CDR3 protein is CASSQGGEGRTQYF.

Notes on this clone: The read halts 3 residues ahead of the CDR3 end, with the missing end drawn from the germline J gene. The rearrangement uses TRBV19 and TRBJ2-7; 9 bases match TRBD1. J lost 6 bases, V lost 6 bases, and 9 bases had no gene match. Per germline, CDR1 LNHDA and CDR2 SQIVND (reference sequence). The CDR3 totals 14 residues. The CDR3 sequence: CASSLGQGTAEQYF. Incomplete CDR3 DNA: TGTGCCAGTAGCCTTGGACAGGGGACGGCCGAG.

Remarks on this clone: The read terminates 3 residues ahead of where the CDR3 ends, so the germline J gene completes it. The genes are TRBV7-2 and TRBJ1-6; TRBD1 is a possible D gene (6 bases). The CDR3 has 15 residues. V shed 5 bases and J shed 5 bases, with 13 bases lying between them. CDR1 and CDR2 (germline): SGHTA, FQGNSA. CDR3 bases read: TGTGCCAGCAGCCCCGGAGAGGGGGATAATTCACCC. Amino acids: CASSPGEGDNSP. The whole CDR3 is CASSPGEGDNSPLHF.

In regard to this clone: The CDR3 goes on 3 residues after the read ends, and that part is filled in from the germline J gene. The gene calls are TRBV18 and TRBJ2-4; D is perhaps TRBD1 (6 bases). Germline CDR1 is KGHSH and CDR2 is LQKENI. The CDR3 is 14 residues long. The CDR3 loop is CASSLEAGAVGQYF. CDR3 DNA, as far as it was read: TGTGCCAGCTCACTGGAGGCAGGGGCGGTAGGT.

Notes on this clone: The observed sequence ends 3 residues before the CDR3 terminus, with the missing tail filled in from the germline J gene. This sequence joins TRBV23-1 and TRBJ2-4; tentative D call: TRBD1 (6 bases). TRBV23-1 counts as an open reading frame of uncertain function. This CDR3 is built from 15 residues. The CDR3 is CASSQSTDSNYGQYF. CDR3 DNA, as far as it was read: TGCGCCAGCAGTCAATCGACGGACAGTAACTATGGT.